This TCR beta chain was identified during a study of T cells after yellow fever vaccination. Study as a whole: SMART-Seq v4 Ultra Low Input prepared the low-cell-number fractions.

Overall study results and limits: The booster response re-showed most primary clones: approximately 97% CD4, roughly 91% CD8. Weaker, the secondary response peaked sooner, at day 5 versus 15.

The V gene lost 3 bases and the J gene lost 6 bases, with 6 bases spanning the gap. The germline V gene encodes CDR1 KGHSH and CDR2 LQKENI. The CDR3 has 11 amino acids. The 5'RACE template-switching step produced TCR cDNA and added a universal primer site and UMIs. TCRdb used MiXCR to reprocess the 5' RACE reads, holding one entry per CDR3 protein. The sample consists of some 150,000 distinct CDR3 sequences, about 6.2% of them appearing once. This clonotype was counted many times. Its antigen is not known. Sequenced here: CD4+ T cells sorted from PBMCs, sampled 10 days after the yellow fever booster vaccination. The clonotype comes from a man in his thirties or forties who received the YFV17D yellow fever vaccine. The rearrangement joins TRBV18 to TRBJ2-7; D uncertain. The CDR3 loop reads CASSPESEQYF. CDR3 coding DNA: TGTGCCAGCTCACCCGAGTCCGAGCAGTACTTC.